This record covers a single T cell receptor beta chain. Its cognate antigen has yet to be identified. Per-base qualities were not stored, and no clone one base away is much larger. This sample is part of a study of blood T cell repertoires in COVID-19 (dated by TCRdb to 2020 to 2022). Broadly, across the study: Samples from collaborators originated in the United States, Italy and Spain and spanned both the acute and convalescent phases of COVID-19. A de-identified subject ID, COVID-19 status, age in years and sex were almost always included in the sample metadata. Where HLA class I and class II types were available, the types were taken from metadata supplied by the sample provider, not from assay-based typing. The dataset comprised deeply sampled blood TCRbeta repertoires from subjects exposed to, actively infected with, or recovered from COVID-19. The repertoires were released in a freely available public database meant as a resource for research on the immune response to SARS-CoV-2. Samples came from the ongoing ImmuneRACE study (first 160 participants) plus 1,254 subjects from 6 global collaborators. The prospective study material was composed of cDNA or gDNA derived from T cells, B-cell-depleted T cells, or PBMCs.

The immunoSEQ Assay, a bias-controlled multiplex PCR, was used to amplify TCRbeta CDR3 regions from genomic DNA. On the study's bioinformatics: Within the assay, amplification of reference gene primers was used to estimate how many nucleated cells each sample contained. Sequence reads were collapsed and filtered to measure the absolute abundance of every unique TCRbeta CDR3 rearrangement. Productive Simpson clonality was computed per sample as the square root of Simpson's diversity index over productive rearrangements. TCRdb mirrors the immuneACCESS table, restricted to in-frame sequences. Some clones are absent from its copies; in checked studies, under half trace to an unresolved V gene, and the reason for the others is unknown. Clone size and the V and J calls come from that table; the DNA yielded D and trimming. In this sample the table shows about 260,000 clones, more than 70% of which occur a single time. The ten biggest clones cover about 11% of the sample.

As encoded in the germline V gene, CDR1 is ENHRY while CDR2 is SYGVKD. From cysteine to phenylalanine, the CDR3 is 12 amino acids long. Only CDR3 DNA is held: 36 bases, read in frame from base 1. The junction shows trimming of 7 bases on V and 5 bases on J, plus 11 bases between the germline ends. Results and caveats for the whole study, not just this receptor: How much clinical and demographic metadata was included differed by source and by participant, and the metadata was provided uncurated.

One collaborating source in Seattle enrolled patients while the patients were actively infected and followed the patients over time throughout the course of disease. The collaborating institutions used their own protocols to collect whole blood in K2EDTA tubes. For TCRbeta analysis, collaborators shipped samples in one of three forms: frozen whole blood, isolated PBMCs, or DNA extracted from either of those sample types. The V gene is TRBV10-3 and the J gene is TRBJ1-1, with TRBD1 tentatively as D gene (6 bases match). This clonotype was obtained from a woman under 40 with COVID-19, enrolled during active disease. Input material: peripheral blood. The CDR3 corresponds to CAIKSGDTEAFF. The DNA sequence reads TGTGCCATCAAATCAGGGGATACTGAAGCTTTCTTT.